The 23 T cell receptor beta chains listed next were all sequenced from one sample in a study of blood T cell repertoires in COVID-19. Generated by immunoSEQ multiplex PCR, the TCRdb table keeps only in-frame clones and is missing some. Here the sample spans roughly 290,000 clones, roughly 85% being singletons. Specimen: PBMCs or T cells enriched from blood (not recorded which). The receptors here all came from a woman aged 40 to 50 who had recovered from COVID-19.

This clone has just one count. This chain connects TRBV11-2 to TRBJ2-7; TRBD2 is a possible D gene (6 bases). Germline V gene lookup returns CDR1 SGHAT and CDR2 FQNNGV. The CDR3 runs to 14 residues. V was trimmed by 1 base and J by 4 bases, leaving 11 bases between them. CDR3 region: CASSLAGATYEQYF. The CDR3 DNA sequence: TGTGCCAGCAGCTTAGCGGGAGCAACGTACGAGCAGTACTTC.

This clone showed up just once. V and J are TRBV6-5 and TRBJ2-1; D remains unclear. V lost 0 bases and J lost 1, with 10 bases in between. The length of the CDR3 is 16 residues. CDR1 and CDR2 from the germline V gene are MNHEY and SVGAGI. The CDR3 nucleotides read TGTGCCAGCAGTTACTCGATACGGAGTTCCTACAATGAGCAGTTCTTC. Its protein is CASSYSIRSSYNEQFF.

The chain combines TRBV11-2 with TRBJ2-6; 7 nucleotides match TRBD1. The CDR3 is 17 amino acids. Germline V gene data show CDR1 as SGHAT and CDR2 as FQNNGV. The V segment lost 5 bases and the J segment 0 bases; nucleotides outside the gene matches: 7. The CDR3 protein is CASSPRQGPSGANVLTF. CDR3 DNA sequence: TGTGCCAGCAGCCCTCGACAGGGACCCTCTGGGGCCAACGTCCTGACTTTC.

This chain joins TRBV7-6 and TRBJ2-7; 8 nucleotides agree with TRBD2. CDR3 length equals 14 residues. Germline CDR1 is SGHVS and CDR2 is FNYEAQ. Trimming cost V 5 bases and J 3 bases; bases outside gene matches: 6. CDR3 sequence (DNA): TGTGCCAGCAGCCCCTCGACTAGCGACTACGAGCAGTACTTC. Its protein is CASSPSTSDYEQYF.

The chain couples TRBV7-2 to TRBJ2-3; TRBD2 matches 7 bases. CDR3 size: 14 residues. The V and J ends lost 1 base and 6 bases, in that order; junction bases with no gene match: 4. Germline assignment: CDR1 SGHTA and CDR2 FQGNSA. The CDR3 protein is CASSLGGGSDTQYF. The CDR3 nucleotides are TGTGCCAGCAGCTTAGGGGGGGGATCGGATACGCAGTATTTT.

The CDR3: CASSFLAGGGANVLTF. Here the CDR3 DNA reads TGTGCCAGCAGCTTTCTAGCGGGCGGCGGGGCCAACGTCCTGACTTTC. This chain uses TRBV7-8 with TRBJ2-6, with 8 bases matching TRBD2. The trim removed 3 bases at V and 4 bases at J, leaving 5 bases unmatched. The CDR3 sequence is 16 residues long. Germline CDR1 is SGHVS and CDR2 is FQNEAQ.

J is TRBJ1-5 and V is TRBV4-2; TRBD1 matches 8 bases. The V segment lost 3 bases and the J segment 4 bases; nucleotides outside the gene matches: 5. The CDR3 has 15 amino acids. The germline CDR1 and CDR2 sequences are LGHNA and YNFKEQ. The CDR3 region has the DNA TGTGCCAGCAGCCAGGAGGACAGGGAGAATCAGCCCCAGCATTTT. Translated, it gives CASSQEDRENQPQHF.

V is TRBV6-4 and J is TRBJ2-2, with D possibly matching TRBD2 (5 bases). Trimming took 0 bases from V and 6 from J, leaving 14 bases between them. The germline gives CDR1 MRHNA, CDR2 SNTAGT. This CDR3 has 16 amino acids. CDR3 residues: CASSDSKDCRPGELFF. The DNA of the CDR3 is TGTGCCAGCAGTGACTCGAAGGACTGCCGTCCCGGGGAGCTGTTTTTT.

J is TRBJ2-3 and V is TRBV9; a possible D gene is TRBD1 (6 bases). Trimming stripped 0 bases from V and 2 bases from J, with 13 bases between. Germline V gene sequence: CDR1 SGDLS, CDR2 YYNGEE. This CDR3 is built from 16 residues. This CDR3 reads CASSVGRGAPTDTQYF. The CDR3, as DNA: TGTGCCAGCAGCGTAGGCAGGGGCGCCCCCACAGATACGCAGTATTTT. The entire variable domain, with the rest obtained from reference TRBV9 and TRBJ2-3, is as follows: DSGVTQTPKHLITATGQRVTLRCSPRSGDLSVYWYQQSLDQGLQFLIQYYNGEERAKGNILERFSAQQFPDLHSELNLSSLELGDSALYFCASSVGRGAPTDTQYFGPGTRLTVL.

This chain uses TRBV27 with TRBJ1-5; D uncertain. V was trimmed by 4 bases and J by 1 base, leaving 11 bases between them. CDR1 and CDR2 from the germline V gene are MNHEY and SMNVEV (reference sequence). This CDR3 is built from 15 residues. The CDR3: CASSSLAGSNQPQHF. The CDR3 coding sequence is TGTGCCAGCAGTTCCCTCGCGGGCAGCAATCAGCCCCAGCATTTT.

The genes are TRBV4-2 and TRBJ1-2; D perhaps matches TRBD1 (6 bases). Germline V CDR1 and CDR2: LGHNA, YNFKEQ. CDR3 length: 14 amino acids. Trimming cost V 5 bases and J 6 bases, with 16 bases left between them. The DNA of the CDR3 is TGTGCCAGCAGCTCGACGGGGGGGCGCGATGGCTACACCTTC. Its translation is CASSSTGGRDGYTF.

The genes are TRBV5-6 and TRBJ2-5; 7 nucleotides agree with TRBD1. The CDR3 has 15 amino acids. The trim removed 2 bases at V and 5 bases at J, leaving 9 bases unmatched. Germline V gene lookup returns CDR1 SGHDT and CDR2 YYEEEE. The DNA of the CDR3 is TGTGCCAGCAGCTTCAGGGACAGAGGGTTGGAGACCCAGTACTTC. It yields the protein CASSFRDRGLETQYF.

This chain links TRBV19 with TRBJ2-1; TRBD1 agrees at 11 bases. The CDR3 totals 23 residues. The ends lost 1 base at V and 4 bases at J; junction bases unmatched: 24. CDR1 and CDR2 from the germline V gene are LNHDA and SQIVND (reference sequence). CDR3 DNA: TGTGCCAGTAGTATAGCGCCCACCCCGGGACAGGGGGGCGTAGCGGGGGCTTACAATGAGCAGTTCTTC. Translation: CASSIAPTPGQGGVAGAYNEQFF.

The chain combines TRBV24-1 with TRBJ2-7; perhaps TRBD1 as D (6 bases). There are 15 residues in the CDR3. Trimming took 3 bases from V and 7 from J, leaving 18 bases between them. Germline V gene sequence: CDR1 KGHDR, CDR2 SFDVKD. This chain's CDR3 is CATSDTGTSVEEQYF. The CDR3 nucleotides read TGTGCCACCAGTGATACCGGGACATCCGTTGAAGAGCAGTACTTC.

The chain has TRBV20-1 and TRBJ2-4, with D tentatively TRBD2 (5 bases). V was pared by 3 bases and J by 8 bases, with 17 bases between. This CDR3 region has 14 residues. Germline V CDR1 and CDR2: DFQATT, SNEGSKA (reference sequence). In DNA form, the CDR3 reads TGCAGTGCTAGTCTGGGCGGGTCCGTAGACATTCAGTACTTC. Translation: CSASLGGSVDIQYF.

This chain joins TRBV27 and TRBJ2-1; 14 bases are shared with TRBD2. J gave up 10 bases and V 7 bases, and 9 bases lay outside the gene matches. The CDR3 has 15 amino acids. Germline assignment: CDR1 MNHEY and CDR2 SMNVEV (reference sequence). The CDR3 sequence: CASNRLAGGPGEQFF. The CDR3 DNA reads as TGTGCCAGCAATAGACTAGCGGGAGGGCCGGGGGAGCAGTTCTTC.

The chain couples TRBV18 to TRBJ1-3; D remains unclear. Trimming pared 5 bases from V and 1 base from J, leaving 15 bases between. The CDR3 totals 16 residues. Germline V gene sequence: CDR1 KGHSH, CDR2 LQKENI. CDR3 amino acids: CASSDEVIGSGNTIYF. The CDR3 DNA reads TGTGCCAGCTCAGACGAGGTCATCGGATCTGGAAACACCATATATTTT.

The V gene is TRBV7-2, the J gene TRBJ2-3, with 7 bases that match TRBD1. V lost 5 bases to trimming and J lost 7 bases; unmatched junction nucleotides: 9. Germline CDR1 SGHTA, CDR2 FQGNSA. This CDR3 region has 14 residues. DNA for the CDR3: TGTGCCAGCAGCCCCCGGGACAGAAAAAATACGCAGTATTTT. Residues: CASSPRDRKNTQYF.

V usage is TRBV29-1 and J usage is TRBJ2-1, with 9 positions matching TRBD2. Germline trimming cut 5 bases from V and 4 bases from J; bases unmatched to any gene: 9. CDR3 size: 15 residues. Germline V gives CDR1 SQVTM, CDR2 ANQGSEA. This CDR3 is CSVLLLAGNYNEQFF. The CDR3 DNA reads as TGCAGCGTTTTGCTCCTAGCGGGGAATTACAATGAGCAGTTCTTC.

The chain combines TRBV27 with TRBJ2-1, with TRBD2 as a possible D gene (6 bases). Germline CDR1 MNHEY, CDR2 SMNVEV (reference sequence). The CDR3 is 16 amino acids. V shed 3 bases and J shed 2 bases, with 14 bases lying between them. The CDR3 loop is CASSFLSSATYNEQFF. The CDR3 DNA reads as TGTGCCAGCAGTTTTCTTTCTAGCGCGACCTACAATGAGCAGTTCTTC.

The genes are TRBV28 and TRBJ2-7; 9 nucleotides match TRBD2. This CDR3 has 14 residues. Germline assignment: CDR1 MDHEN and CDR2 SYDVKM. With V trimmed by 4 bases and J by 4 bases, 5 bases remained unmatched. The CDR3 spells CASSSLAGGYEQYF. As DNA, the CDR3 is TGTGCCAGCAGTTCACTAGCGGGCGGGTACGAGCAGTACTTC.

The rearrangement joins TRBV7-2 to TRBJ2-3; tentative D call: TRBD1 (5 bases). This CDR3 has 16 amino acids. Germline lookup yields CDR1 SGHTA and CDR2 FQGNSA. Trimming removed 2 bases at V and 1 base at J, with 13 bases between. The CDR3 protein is CASSLRGNQGTDTQYF. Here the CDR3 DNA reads TGTGCCAGCAGCTTAAGGGGTAACCAAGGCACAGATACGCAGTATTTT.

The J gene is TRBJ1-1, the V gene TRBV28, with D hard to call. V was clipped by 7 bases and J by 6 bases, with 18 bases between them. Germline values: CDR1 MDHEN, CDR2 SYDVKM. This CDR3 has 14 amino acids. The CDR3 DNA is TGTGCCAGCAAACTGAACGGGTCACCCTCTGAAGCTTTCTTT. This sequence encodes CASKLNGSPSEAFF.